One sample yielded the 29 T cell receptor beta chains listed below, sequenced in a study of cytomegalovirus exposure and HLA in healthy donors. Both 60 Vbeta primers and 13 Jbeta primers went into the PCR. Sequencing was performed with immunoSEQ multiplex PCR; in TCRdb, only in-frame clones are kept and a portion is missing. The sample consists of around 190,000 clones, more than 75% of them appearing once. Material: PBMCs. The source is a woman aged 25-40 years in good health and CMV-seropositive.

This clone was counted a few times. The chain is built from TRBV2 and TRBJ2-4; TRBD1 matches 9 bases. Looked up from germline, CDR1 is SNHLY and CDR2 is FYNNEI. V lost 3 bases and J lost 8; bases outside the gene matches: 8. The CDR3 has 15 amino acids. Here the CDR3 DNA reads TGTGCCAGCAGTGATAGGACAGGGGTTTCGTACATTCAGTACTTC. Translating gives CASSDRTGVSYIQYF.

V is TRBV10-3 and J is TRBJ2-5; 9 nucleotides align to TRBD1. V lost 2 bases to trimming and J lost 11 bases; unmatched junction nucleotides: 9. CDR3 size: 14 residues. The germline V gene encodes CDR1 ENHRY and CDR2 SYGVKD. This chain's CDR3 is CAISETGGAGEQYF. In DNA, the CDR3 is TGTGCCATCAGTGAGACAGGGGGCGCGGGGGAGCAGTACTTC.

The chain is built from TRBV4-1 and TRBJ1-5, with unresolved D. Germline CDR1 reads MGHRA; CDR2 reads YSYEKL. This CDR3 has 13 residues. V was trimmed by 3 bases and J by 5 bases, leaving 8 bases between them. DNA of the CDR3: TGCGCCAGCAGCCAGGCCCTTTATCAGCCCCAGCATTTT. Protein sequence: CASSQALYQPQHF.

J is TRBJ1-5 and V is TRBV4-3; a possible D gene is TRBD1 (5 bases). The germline CDR1 and CDR2 sequences are LGHNA and YSLEER. The CDR3 loop spans 14 amino acids. V was cut by 1 base and J by 10 bases, with 14 bases left in between. The chain's CDR3 is CASSQGPGLGPQHF. The CDR3 nucleotides read TGCGCCAGCAGCCAAGGTCCGGGACTAGGCCCCCAGCATTTT.

V and J are TRBV2 and TRBJ1-1, with TRBD1 as a possible D gene (5 bases). V was cut by 6 bases and J by 5 bases, with 16 bases left in between. This CDR3 is built from 14 residues. The germline V gene has CDR1 SNHLY and CDR2 FYNNEI. For the CDR3, the DNA is TGTGCCAGCAGACCAGCAGGGATTGGAACTGAAGCTTTCTTT. Its translation is CASRPAGIGTEAFF.

The chain joins TRBV4-1 to TRBJ1-2; weak D call: TRBD1 (6 bases). Germline V lookup: CDR1 MGHRA, CDR2 YSYEKL. The CDR3 is made up of 14 amino acids. Trimming took off 0 bases at V and 3 bases at J, with 8 bases between the two ends. The CDR3 bases are TGCGCCAGCAGCCAAGATCCAGGGGACTATGGCTACACCTTC. This codes for CASSQDPGDYGYTF.

The chain couples TRBV15 to TRBJ1-5, with D perhaps matching TRBD1 (5 bases). The germline V and J ends were trimmed by 8 bases and 3 bases, with 11 bases remaining between them. The germline gives CDR1 LNHNV, CDR2 YYDKDF (reference sequence). The CDR3 extends over 13 amino acids. The CDR3: CATHGDYNQPQHF. CDR3 bases: TGTGCCACCCACGGGGACTACAATCAGCCCCAGCATTTT.

This clone has a handful of counts. The chain combines TRBV15 with TRBJ2-3, with D tentatively TRBD2 (5 bases). The CDR3 extends over 15 amino acids. The V gene's germline CDR1 is LNHNV and CDR2 YYDKDF (reference sequence). Deletions cut 1 base from V and 4 bases from J, with 12 bases between. The CDR3 DNA sequence: TGTGCCACCAGCAGAGGAGGGAAGGAGGCAGATACGCAGTATTTT. It specifies CATSRGGKEADTQYF.

This clone was seen a few times. The rearrangement links TRBV19 to TRBJ2-4; TRBD1 agrees at 9 bases. The CDR3 sequence is 17 residues long. Germline values: CDR1 LNHDA, CDR2 SQIVND (reference sequence). After removal of 3 bases from V and 3 bases from J, the junction contained 9 bases not matched to a gene. The CDR3: CASSMWTGAGDKNIQYF. In DNA, the CDR3 is TGTGCCAGTAGTATGTGGACAGGGGCCGGGGACAAAAACATTCAGTACTTC.

V is TRBV7-8 and J is TRBJ1-1; D possibly corresponds to TRBD1 (6 bases). The V and J ends lost 5 bases and 10 bases respectively, with 14 bases between them. The CDR3 runs 12 residues. Germline loops: CDR1 SGHVS, CDR2 FQNEAQ. In DNA form, the CDR3 reads TGTGCCAGCAGCCCCCCCGGGGGGCGAGCTTTCTTT. This translates into CASSPPGGRAFF.

V is TRBV30 and J is TRBJ1-2; D is possibly TRBD1 (5 bases). Trimming shortened V by 2 bases and J by 4 bases, and 11 bases separated the two germline ends. The CDR3 spans 13 residues. The V gene's germline CDR1 is GTSNPN and CDR2 SVGIG (reference sequence). The CDR3 DNA follows: TGTGCCTGGAGTAGAGGGGACTCCTATGGCTACACCTTC. Translated, it gives CAWSRGDSYGYTF.

The genes are TRBV5-1 and TRBJ1-3, with D possibly TRBD1 on 6 matching bases. This CDR3 is built from 16 residues. Germline loops: CDR1 SGHRS, CDR2 YFSETQ. V gave up 4 bases and J gave up 0 bases, with 14 bases separating them. The CDR3 reads CASSSGQRSSGNTIYF. In nucleotides, the CDR3 is TGCGCCAGCAGCAGTGGACAGCGAAGCTCTGGAAACACCATATATTTT.

The chain employs TRBV7-2 and TRBJ2-5; 12 bases line up with TRBD2. Germline values: CDR1 SGHTA, CDR2 FQGNSA. The CDR3 is 15 amino acids. Germline trimming cut 3 bases from V and 5 bases from J; bases unmatched to any gene: 4. The CDR3 DNA reads TGTGCCAGCAGCTTCCCTAGCGGGGGGGCGGAGACCCAGTACTTC. This sequence encodes CASSFPSGGAETQYF. Combining the CDR3 with reference TRBV7-2 and TRBJ2-5 gives the whole variable domain GAGVSQSPSNKVTEKGKDVELRCDPISGHTALYWYRQSLGQGLEFLIYFQGNSAPDKSGLPSDRFSAERTGGSVSTLTIQRTQQEDSAVYLCASSFPSGGAETQYFGPGTRLLVL.

The rearrangement uses TRBV10-3 and TRBJ1-1, with TRBD1 matching over 10 bases. The V segment lost 0 bases and the J segment 4 bases; nucleotides outside the gene matches: 5. Germline V lookup: CDR1 ENHRY, CDR2 SYGVKD. CDR3 length equals 16 residues. CDR3 in amino acids: CAISESGTGEGTEAFF. CDR3 nucleotides: TGTGCCATCAGTGAGTCAGGGACAGGGGAAGGCACTGAAGCTTTCTTT.

This rearrangement joins TRBV30 to TRBJ2-3, with 7 positions matching TRBD2. Unmatched junction bases numbered 3, after V lost 4 bases and J lost 2 bases. The CDR3 contains 13 residues. The germline V gene encodes CDR1 GTSNPN and CDR2 SVGIG (reference sequence). Here the CDR3 reads CAWNGGNTDTQYF. CDR3 nucleotide sequence: TGTGCCTGGAACGGGGGGAACACAGATACGCAGTATTTT.

The chain employs TRBV7-9 and TRBJ1-2; D might be TRBD1 (6 bases). CDR1 is SEHNR, CDR2 FQNEAQ, per germline (reference sequence). This CDR3 has 14 residues. V was trimmed by 5 bases and J by 8 bases, leaving 18 bases between them. The CDR3 region is CASSMTGGSEGYTF. For the CDR3, the DNA is TGTGCCAGCAGCATGACAGGCGGCTCTGAAGGCTACACCTTC.

This clone was recorded a few times. The J gene is TRBJ1-2, the V gene TRBV10-3; D is ambiguous. Trimming cost V 1 base and J 0 bases, with 12 bases left between them. The germline CDR1 and CDR2 sequences are ENHRY and SYGVKD. The CDR3 has 16 residues. The CDR3 sequence is CAISEFMEGPNYGYTF. CDR3 bases: TGTGCCATCAGTGAGTTCATGGAGGGCCCTAACTATGGCTACACCTTC.

This clone showed up just a few times. The chain has TRBV11-2 and TRBJ1-5; unclear D gene. V dropped 4 bases and J dropped 2 bases, with 12 bases sitting between them. This CDR3 contains 15 residues. Germline V gives CDR1 SGHAT, CDR2 FQNNGV. This chain's CDR3 is CASSSRGTGNQPQHF. CDR3 DNA sequence: TGTGCCAGCAGCTCGCGGGGAACGGGCAATCAGCCCCAGCATTTT.

This chain uses TRBV4-1 with TRBJ1-6, with D possibly TRBD1 on 6 matching bases. CDR1 is MGHRA and CDR2 is YSYEKL in the germline V gene. Deletions cut 6 bases from V and 1 base from J, with 16 bases between. The CDR3 is made up of 17 amino acids. The CDR3 nucleotides are TGCGCCAGCAGACCCTCGGGGGGCGCATCCTATAATTCACCCCTCCACTTT. Translation: CASRPSGGASYNSPLHF.

The rearrangement links TRBV5-1 to TRBJ2-5; TRBD1 matches at 8 bases. The CDR3 length is 14 residues. The germline gives CDR1 SGHRS, CDR2 YFSETQ. With V trimmed by 4 bases and J by 4 bases, 6 bases remained unmatched. CDR3 protein: CASSASTGAETQYF. CDR3 sequence (DNA): TGCGCCAGCAGCGCCTCGACAGGGGCAGAGACCCAGTACTTC.

The chain combines TRBV5-1 with TRBJ1-1; 9 nucleotides agree with TRBD1. Losses at the gene ends were 4 bases for V and 3 bases for J; bases not matched to a gene: 13. In germline, CDR1 is SGHRS, CDR2 YFSETQ. This CDR3 comprises 17 residues. The CDR3 DNA is TGCGCCAGCAGCCCTCCACCACAGGGGGCAGGCGACACTGAAGCTTTCTTT. This translates into CASSPPPQGAGDTEAFF.

Turning to this clone: The sample has other DNA sequences that encode this CDR3 too. J is TRBJ2-5 and V is TRBV5-4; D may be TRBD2 (5 bases). The ends were cut back, 0 bases at V and 3 bases at J, with 6 bases in the middle. This CDR3 contains 13 residues. In germline, CDR1 is SGHNT, CDR2 YYREEE (reference sequence). CDR3 in amino acids: CASSLVGEETQYF. The DNA of the CDR3 is TGTGCCAGCAGCTTGGTCGGGGAAGAGACCCAGTACTTC.

The CDR3 here is CASSFDSSYEQYF. Written as DNA, the CDR3 is TGTGCCAGCAGCTTCGACAGTTCCTACGAGCAGTACTTC. The chain joins TRBV5-6 to TRBJ2-7; D might be TRBD1 (5 bases). This CDR3 is 13 amino acids long. The germline V gene has CDR1 SGHDT and CDR2 YYEEEE. Trimming pared 2 bases from V and 1 base from J, leaving 7 bases between.

This clone came up a few times. The chain couples TRBV4-1 to TRBJ1-5; D is ambiguous. Germline V gene lookup returns CDR1 MGHRA and CDR2 YSYEKL. The CDR3 has 13 residues. V dropped 11 bases and J dropped 2 bases, with 13 bases sitting between them. The CDR3 sequence is CAVIGRGNQPQHF. The CDR3 DNA reads TGCGCCGTCATTGGGAGGGGCAATCAGCCCCAGCATTTT.

The genes are TRBV28 and TRBJ1-5, with D possibly being TRBD1 (6 bases). The CDR3 runs to 13 residues. Trimming removed 4 bases from V and 4 bases from J, with 8 bases in between. The germline V gene has CDR1 MDHEN and CDR2 SYDVKM. The CDR3 sequence: CASSWTVNQPQHF. The CDR3 nucleotides read TGTGCCAGCAGTTGGACAGTAAATCAGCCCCAGCATTTT.

The V call is TRBV19, the J call TRBJ2-7, with a weak D call TRBD2 (5 bases). V lost 4 bases and J lost 0, with 7 bases in between. The length of the CDR3 is 13 residues. The germline CDR1 and CDR2 sequences are LNHDA and SQIVND (reference sequence). The CDR3 is CASSSGPSYEQYF. The CDR3 DNA follows: TGTGCCAGTAGTAGCGGGCCCTCCTACGAGCAGTACTTC.

This sequence joins TRBV5-1 and TRBJ1-4; 8 nucleotides line up with TRBD1. V shed 7 bases, J shed 6 bases, and the junction held 8 bases outside the gene matches. Germline CDR1 SGHRS, CDR2 YFSETQ. This CDR3 contains 14 residues. The CDR3 DNA reads as TGCGCCAGCCATATAGGACAGGGTTATGAAAAACTGTTTTTT. Translation: CASHIGQGYEKLFF.

This sequence joins TRBV4-2 and TRBJ1-1; no clear D. V lost 0 bases to trimming and J lost 1 base, with 18 bases between them. CDR3 size: 18 residues. Germline V gene data show CDR1 as LGHNA and CDR2 as YNFKEQ. The CDR3 spells CASSQDLRAGPQNTEAFF. In DNA, the CDR3 is TGTGCCAGCAGCCAAGATCTTCGAGCCGGTCCTCAGAACACTGAAGCTTTCTTT.

V usage is TRBV19 and J usage is TRBJ1-5, with D uncertain. The CDR3 length is 13 residues. The V end lost 1 base, the J end lost 6 bases, and 7 bases lay between the germline ends. In germline, CDR1 is LNHDA, CDR2 SQIVND (reference sequence). CDR3 in DNA: TGTGCCAGTAGTATAGGTCGGGGTCAGCCCCAGCATTTT. This gives the protein CASSIGRGQPQHF.